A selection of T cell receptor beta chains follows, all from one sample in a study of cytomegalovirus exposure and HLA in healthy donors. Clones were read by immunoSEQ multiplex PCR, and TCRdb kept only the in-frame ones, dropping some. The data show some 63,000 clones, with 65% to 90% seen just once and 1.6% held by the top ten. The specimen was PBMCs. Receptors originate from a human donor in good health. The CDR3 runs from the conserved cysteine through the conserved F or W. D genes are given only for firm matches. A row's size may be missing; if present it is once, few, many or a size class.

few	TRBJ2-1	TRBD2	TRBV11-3	CASSFVGTSGGENEQFF	TGTGCCAGCAGCTTTGTAGGGACTAGCGGGGGGGAGAATGAGCAGTTCTTC
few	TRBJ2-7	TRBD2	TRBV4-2	CASSQVAGGSSYEQYF	TGTGCCAGCAGCCAAGTTGCGGGAGGGTCCTCCTACGAGCAGTACTTC
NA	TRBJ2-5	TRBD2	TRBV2	CATGGGRASETQYF	TGTGCCACCGGCGGCGGGAGGGCCTCAGAGACCCAGTACTTC
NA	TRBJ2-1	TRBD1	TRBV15	CATSRATGEYNEQFF	TGTGCCACCAGCAGAGCCACAGGGGAATACAATGAGCAGTTCTTC
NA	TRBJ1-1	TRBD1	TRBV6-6	CASSRTGGRTEAFF	TGTGCCAGCAGTCGGACAGGGGGACGGACTGAAGCTTTCTTT
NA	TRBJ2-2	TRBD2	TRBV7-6	CASSPATNSGRAWGTGELFF	TGTGCCAGCAGCCCCGCAACTAATAGCGGGAGGGCCTGGGGTACCGGGGAGCTGTTTTTT
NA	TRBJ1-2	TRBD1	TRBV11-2	CGKGANYGYTF	TGTGGTAAGGGGGCGAACTATGGCTACACCTTC
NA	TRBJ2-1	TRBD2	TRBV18	CASSSLTSGSLYRYEQFF	TGTGCCAGCTCATCCCTGACTAGCGGGAGTTTATATAGGTATGAGCAGTTCTTC
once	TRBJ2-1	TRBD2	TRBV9	CASSGPGLAGLNEQFF	TGTGCCAGCAGCGGACCGGGACTAGCGGGGCTCAATGAGCAGTTCTTC
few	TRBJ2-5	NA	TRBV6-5	CASSYSAPQETQYF	TGTGCCAGCAGTTACTCAGCCCCTCAAGAGACCCAGTACTTC
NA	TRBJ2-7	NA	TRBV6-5	CASSSQGPTLEQYF	TGTGCCAGCAGTTCACAGGGACCCACTCTCGAGCAGTACTTC
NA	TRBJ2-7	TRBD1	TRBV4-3	CASSQLGTDPDYEQYF	TGCGCCAGCAGCCAACTGGGGACAGATCCGGACTACGAGCAGTACTTC
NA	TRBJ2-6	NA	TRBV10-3	CAIRPVGVGDRGANVLTF	TGTGCCATCCGTCCGGTCGGTGTCGGGGATCGTGGGGCCAACGTCCTGACTTTC
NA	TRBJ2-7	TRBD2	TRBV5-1	CASSLDSAGEPHEQYF	TGCGCCAGCAGCTTGGATTCGGCGGGAGAGCCCCACGAGCAGTACTTC
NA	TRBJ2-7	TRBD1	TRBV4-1	CASSQTQGTTYEQYF	TGCGCCAGCAGCCAAACACAGGGGACCACCTACGAGCAGTACTTC
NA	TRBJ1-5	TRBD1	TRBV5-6	CASSSGTGWDQPQHF	TGTGCCAGCAGCTCCGGGACAGGGTGGGATCAGCCCCAGCATTTT
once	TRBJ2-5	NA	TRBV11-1	CASSTRRGETQYF	TGTGCCAGCAGCACTAGACGAGGAGAGACCCAGTACTTC
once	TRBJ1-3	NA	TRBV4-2	CASSPLGGTGNTIYF	TGTGCCAGCAGCCCCCTAGGCGGCACTGGAAACACCATATATTTT
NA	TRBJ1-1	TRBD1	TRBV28	CANPQDRGDNTEAFF	TGTGCCAACCCCCAAGACAGGGGTGATAATACTGAAGCTTTCTTT
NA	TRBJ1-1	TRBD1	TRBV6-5	CASSYRQGWTEAFF	TGTGCCAGCAGTTACCGACAGGGGTGGACTGAAGCTTTCTTT
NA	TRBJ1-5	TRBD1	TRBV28	CASSLLSTGVNQPQHF	TGTGCCAGCAGTCTCCTGTCTACAGGGGTAAATCAGCCCCAGCATTTT
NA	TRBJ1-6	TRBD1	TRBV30	CAWSGDSRYNSPLHF	TGTGCCTGGAGTGGGGACAGCCGATATAATTCACCCCTCCACTTT
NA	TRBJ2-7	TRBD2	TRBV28	CASSTLPTSGSADEQYF	TGTGCCAGCAGTACCCTCCCGACTAGCGGGAGTGCTGACGAGCAGTACTTC
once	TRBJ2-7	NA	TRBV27	CASSLRGGAEQYF	TGTGCCAGCAGTTTAAGGGGGGGCGCCGAGCAGTACTTC
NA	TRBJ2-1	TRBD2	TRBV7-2	CASSLYSSLAGVPYEQFF	TGTGCCAGCAGCTTATATTCATCACTAGCGGGAGTCCCCTATGAGCAGTTCTTC
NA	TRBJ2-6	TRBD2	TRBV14	CASSQTSGGGYNSGANVLTF	TGTGCCAGCAGCCAAACTAGCGGGGGAGGGTACAACTCTGGGGCCAACGTCCTGACTTTC
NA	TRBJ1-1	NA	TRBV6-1	CASSRMGRGTEAFF	TGTGCCAGCAGCCGTATGGGTCGGGGCACTGAAGCTTTCTTT
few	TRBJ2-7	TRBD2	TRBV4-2	CASSQDPSGGYEQYF	TGTGCCAGCAGCCAAGATCCTAGCGGGGGGTACGAGCAGTACTTC
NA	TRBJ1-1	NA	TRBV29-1	CSVDAYSGWRRTEAFF	TGCAGCGTTGATGCCTACAGCGGTTGGCGTCGAACTGAAGCTTTCTTT
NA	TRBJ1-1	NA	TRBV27	CASSLSSVTAEAFF	TGTGCCAGCAGTTTATCGTCGGTCACTGCTGAAGCTTTCTTT
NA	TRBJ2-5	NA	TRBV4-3	CASSPRTGGVETQYF	TGCGCCAGCAGCCCCCGGACAGGAGGGGTGGAGACCCAGTACTTC